This TCR beta chain stems from a study of control samples from healthy donors and cancer patients (dated by TCRdb to about 2020). Library preparation employed the immunoSEQ multiplex PCR assay. This is the immuneACCESS table as TCRdb keeps it, with only in-frame sequences that have V and J called. A part of the clones is gone; compared with another copy, unresolved V genes explain less than half, and the rest is unexplained. The sample includes some 64,000 clones, with around 87% observed a single time. The biggest ten clones account for under 3% of the sample. The CDR3 starts with the cysteine, ends with the phenylalanine, and has 15 residues. CDR3 DNA is the only sequence kept; it has 45 bases, read in frame from the first base. Looking up the germline V gene yields CDR1 SGHTA and CDR2 FQGNSA. V trim: 0 bases; J trim: 2 bases; unmatched bases: 3. About this clone itself: Its antigen has not been determined. Per-nucleotide qualities are absent, and no much larger clonotype sits a single base away.

Recombination linked TRBV7-2 to TRBJ1-2, and TRBD1 matches 7 of the central bases. Sequenced material: PBMCs. This TCR was sampled from a woman aged 45-65 years with head and neck cancer. The CDR3 sequence is CASSLADRVNYGYTF. At the DNA level, the sequence is TGTGCCAGCAGCTTAGCAGACAGGGTAAACTATGGCTACACCTTC. With all but the CDR3 taken from the reference TRBV7-2 and TRBJ1-2 genes, the full variable domain is: GAGVSQSPSNKVTEKGKDVELRCDPISGHTALYWYRQSLGQGLEFLIYFQGNSAPDKSGLPSDRFSAERTGGSVSTLTIQRTQQEDSAVYLCASSLADRVNYGYTFGSGTRLTVV.